The clone carrying this TCR beta chain was detected a few times. What it binds is not known. The germline gives CDR1 SNHLY, CDR2 FYNNEI. The CDR3 consists of 16 residues. The data derive from a study of identical twins. TCRdb reprocessed the 5' RACE reads with MiXCR, giving one entry per CDR3 protein. The profile shows approximately 690,000 distinct CDR3 sequences, roughly 6% of them singletons. Findings and caveats of the study: Out-of-frame sharing of TCR alpha in monozygotic twins was underestimated by models. Memory repertoires lacked the insertion deficit that abundant cord blood beta clonotypes showed.

Input material: naive T cells sorted from blood. The clonotype originates from a man between 18 and 29 years old in good health. The J gene is TRBJ2-2, the V gene TRBV2, with 10 bases lining up with TRBD1. The CDR3 spells CASEDGQGGGTGELFF. CDR3 nucleotide sequence: TGTGCTAGCGAAGACGGACAGGGGGGTGGCACCGGGGAGCTGTTTTTT.